Detailed here is one TCR beta chain. A few counts support this clonotype. Its antigen remains unidentified. Qualities for individual bases were not recorded, and no much larger clone is one base off. This record comes from a study of post-analysis software for immune sequencing data (dated by TCRdb to 2013 to 2016). Broadly, across the study: Disease courses on record covered relapsing-remitting, secondary progressive and progressive-relapsing multiple sclerosis, though some patients had no subtype annotation. Patient repertoires were compared against 11 previously published healthy control repertoires from donors aged about 6 to 28 years. A subset of samples was prepared in parallel using single-end sample barcoding, then pooled and co-amplified after Illumina adapter ligation. Study-wide conclusions, independent of this receptor: Direct clustering with F measure showed strong co-clustering of samples prepared in the same batch, prompting a batch-effect correction. The multiple sclerosis patient group was slightly younger than the control group. Normalized Chao1 diversity was significantly lower in multiple sclerosis patients than controls, suggesting substantial peripheral T-cell clonal expansion. Patients showed significantly higher frequencies than controls for roughly five TRBV segments, among them TRBV5-6, TRBV5-1 and TRBV20-1.

To demonstrate the VDJtools post-analysis software, the study profiled TCR beta repertoires from the peripheral blood of about 13 young patients with multiple sclerosis. The patients with multiple sclerosis were children and adolescents between about 6 and 15 years of age. The CDR3 runs 13 residues from the cysteine to the phenylalanine. The entry retains the CDR3 DNA only, 39 bases that are in frame from base 1. The trim is 5 bases for V and 4 bases for J, with a gap of 11 bases between the germline ends. Receptors were amplified or captured by PCR. The sample was run on an Illumina HiSeq 2500. Unique molecular identifiers were incorporated into TCR beta cDNA libraries to reduce PCR and sequencing biases. Roughly 0.5 million cDNA molecules were obtained per 1 to 10 million input T cells, so each molecule approximated one T cell. The patient libraries were prepared and sequenced with the same protocol used for the earlier healthy control dataset. Samples belonging to the same batch were prepared together, multiplexed and sequenced on a shared HiSeq lane. The authors' analysis ran thus. MIGEC was used to process the raw barcoded reads, and molecular identifier groups with only a single read were discarded before consensus assembly and CDR3 extraction. VDJtools was used for post-analysis of the clonotype tables, and diversity was normalized by down-sampling every dataset to the size of the smallest sample. Repertoire overlap clustering matched CDR3 amino acid but not nucleotide sequences to correct batch-related cross-sample contamination. Through fastp at Q25 and MiXCR, TCRdb rebuilt clones from the public reads, retaining in-frame beta chains. Rows matching on CDR3 protein sequence are summarized as one entry with the most common DNA and genes. The V and J calls, along with clone size, are taken from TCRdb and not from the paper's own processing. In all, the sample holds roughly 800,000 distinct CDR3 sequences, and about 27% of those were seen once. Clones ranked in the top ten supply roughly 0.54% of the sample.

The clonotype comes from a girl aged 5-17 years with multiple sclerosis. The chain uses TRBV12-3 or TRBV12-4 and TRBJ2-5; the D gene lacks a confident call. Sequencing input: blood. The CDR3 protein is CASSVGRRETQYF. The DNA sequence is as follows: TGTGCCAGCAGTGTCGGCCGGCGAGAGACCCAGTACTTC.